The source of this T cell receptor (beta chain) is a study of blood T cell repertoires in COVID-19. Study-level information: From T cells, B-cell-depleted T cells, or PBMCs came the material, which was cDNA or gDNA.

In the original analysis: It was from reference gene primer amplification that nucleated cell counts were estimated. TCRdb keeps only in-frame clones here, not all; method: immunoSEQ multiplex PCR. V and J calls and clone size are those listed in that table; D and trimming were worked out from the DNA. This table has roughly 100,000 clones, approximately 78% appearing once. The germline CDR1 and CDR2 sequences are SGHAT and FQDESV (reference sequence). CDR3 length: 14 amino acids. V shed 1 base and J shed 9 bases, with 10 bases lying between them. The chain joins TRBV11-1 to TRBJ1-6; unclear D gene. The sequencing input was peripheral blood. The sequence was collected from a man in his sixties with active or convalescent COVID-19. The CDR3 spells CASSLGGTSSPLHF. In DNA form, the CDR3 reads TGTGCCAGCAGCTTAGGCGGAACGAGTTCACCCCTCCACTTT.